Detailed here is one T cell receptor beta chain. Over several immunoSEQ plates, each subset's genomic DNA was distributed in even portions. In the authors' workflow: For the immunoSEQ data, sequences were junction-only without quality scores, so filtering differed. Sequencing was performed with immunoSEQ multiplex PCR; in TCRdb, only in-frame clones are kept and a portion is missing. V, J and clone size derive from that table, while D and trimming were established from the DNA sequence. The sample consists of nearly 600,000 clones, 95% to 96% of them appearing once. The V and J ends lost 3 bases and 0 bases respectively, with 15 bases between them. Germline assignment: CDR1 LNHDA and CDR2 SQIVND (reference sequence). The CDR3 extends over 17 amino acids. The source of the sample is a study of shared clonotypes between healthy human individuals. Only CD45RO-negative cells positively selected for CCR7 counted as naive CD8 cells, so terminally differentiated effector memory CD45RA+ cells were excluded.

The sequence was obtained from a young woman in good health. J is TRBJ1-5 and V is TRBV19; D may be TRBD1 (5 bases). Sequencing was carried out using naive CD8+ T cells sorted from blood. CDR3 residues: CASSILRGAYSNQPQHF. CDR3 sequence (DNA): TGTGCCAGTAGTATTTTGAGGGGAGCCTATAGCAATCAGCCCCAGCATTTT.